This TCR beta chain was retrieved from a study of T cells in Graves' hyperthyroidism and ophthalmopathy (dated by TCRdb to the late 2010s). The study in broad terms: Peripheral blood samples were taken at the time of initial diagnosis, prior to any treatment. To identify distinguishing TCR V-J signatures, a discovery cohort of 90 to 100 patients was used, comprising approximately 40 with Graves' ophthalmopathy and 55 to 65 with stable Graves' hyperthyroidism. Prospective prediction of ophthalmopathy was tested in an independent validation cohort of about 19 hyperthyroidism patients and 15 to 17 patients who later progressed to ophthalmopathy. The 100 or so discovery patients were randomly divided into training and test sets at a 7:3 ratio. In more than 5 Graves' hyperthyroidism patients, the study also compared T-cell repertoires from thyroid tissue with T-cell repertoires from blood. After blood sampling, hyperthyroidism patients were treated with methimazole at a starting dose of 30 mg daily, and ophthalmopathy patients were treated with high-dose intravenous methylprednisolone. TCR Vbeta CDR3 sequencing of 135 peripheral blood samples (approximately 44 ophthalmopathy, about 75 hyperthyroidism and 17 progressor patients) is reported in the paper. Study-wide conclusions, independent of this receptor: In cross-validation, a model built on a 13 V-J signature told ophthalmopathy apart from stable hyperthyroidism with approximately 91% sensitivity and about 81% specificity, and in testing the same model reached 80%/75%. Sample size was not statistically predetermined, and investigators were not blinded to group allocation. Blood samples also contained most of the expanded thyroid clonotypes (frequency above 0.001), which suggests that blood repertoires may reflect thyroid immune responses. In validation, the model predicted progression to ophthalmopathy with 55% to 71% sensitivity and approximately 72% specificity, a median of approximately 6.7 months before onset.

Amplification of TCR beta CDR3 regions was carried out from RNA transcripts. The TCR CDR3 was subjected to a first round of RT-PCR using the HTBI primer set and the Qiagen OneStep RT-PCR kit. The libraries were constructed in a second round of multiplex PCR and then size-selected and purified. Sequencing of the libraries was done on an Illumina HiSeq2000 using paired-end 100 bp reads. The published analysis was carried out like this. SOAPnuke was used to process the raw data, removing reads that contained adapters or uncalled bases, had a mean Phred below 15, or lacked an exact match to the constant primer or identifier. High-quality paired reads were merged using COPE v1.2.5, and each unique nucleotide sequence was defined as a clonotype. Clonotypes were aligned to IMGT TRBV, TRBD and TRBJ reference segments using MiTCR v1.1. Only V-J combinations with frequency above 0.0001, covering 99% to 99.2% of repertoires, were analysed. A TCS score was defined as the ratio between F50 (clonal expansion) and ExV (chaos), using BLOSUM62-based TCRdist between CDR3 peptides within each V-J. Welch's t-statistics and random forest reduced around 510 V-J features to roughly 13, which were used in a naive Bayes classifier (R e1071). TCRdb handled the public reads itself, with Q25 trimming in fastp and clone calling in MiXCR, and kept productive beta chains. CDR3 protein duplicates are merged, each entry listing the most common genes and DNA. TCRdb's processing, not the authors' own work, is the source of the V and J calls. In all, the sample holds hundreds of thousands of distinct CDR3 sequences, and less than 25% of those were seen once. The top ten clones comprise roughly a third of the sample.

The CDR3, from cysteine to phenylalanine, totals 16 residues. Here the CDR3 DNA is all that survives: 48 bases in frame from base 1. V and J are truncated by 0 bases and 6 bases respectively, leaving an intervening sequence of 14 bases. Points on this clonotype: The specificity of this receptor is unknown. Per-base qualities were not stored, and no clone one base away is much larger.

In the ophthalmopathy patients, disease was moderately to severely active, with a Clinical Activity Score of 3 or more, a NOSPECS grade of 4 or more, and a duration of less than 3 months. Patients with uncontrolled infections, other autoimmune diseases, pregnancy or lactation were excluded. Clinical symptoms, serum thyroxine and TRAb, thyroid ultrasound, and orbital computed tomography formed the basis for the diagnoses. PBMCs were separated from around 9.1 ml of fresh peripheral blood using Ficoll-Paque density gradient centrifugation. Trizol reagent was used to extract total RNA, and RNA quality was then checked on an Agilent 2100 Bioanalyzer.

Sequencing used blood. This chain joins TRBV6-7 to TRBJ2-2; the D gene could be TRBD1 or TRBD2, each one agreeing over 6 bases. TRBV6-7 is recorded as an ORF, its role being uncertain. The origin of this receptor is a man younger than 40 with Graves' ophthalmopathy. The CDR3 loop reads CASSYSGGGVPGELFF. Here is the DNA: TGTGCCAGCAGTTACTCCGGGGGCGGCGTTCCCGGGGAGCTGTTTTTT.